Sequencing of this TCR beta chain was carried out in a study of blood T cells in healthy people across ages. Per-sample PBMC isolation yielded at least 6 million cells. Primed by a sample-barcoded 5' primer and a J-beta primer mix, a second PCR proceeded for about 6 to 11 cycles. MiXCR was run by TCRdb on the 5' RACE reads, yielding one entry per CDR3 protein. The sample contains about 800,000 distinct CDR3 sequences, roughly 46% of which appear only once. With regard to this clonotype: Its antigen is unknown.

The germline V and J ends were trimmed by 3 bases and 0 bases, with 9 bases remaining between them. Germline CDR1 MDHEN, CDR2 SYDVKM. This CDR3 has 14 amino acids. Broader study findings: A greater number of naive CD4+ cells and higher diversity distinguished long-lived donors from aged donors.

Sample: blood. V gene TRBV28 combines with J gene TRBJ2-7, with D unresolved. The sequence was collected from a man of 80 years or more in good health. CDR3 in DNA: TGTGCCAGCAGTTTGCGAAGGGCCTCCTACGAGCAGTACTTC. This sequence encodes CASSLRRASYEQYF.